This section outlines one TCR beta chain sequence together with its context. The data originate from a study of shared clonotypes between healthy human individuals. Across the study: Ranging from 18 to 49 in age, donors were a couple of women and a few men.

This CDR3 spans 12 amino acids. V lost 6 bases to trimming and J lost 2 bases, with 6 bases between them. Germline V gives CDR1 LNHDA, CDR2 SQIVND (reference sequence). None of the donors, who were healthy HIV-negative adults, had recently had acute infections or vaccinations. Deep level was the assay's run setting. Bulk PBMC genomic DNA spanned ten immunoSEQ deep plates. Assay used: immunoSEQ multiplex PCR; TCRdb lists only in-frame clones, some missing. The sample includes more than 450,000 clones, roughly 78% of them seen just once. Source material: PBMCs. The sequence was collected from a woman aged 40 to 50 in good health. Some clones in this sample may be carry-over from other donors' samples. V usage is TRBV19 and J usage is TRBJ2-3; D is unclear. CDR3 sequence reads: CASRESTDTQYF. The CDR3 DNA reads TGTGCCAGTAGAGAATCCACAGATACGCAGTATTTT.